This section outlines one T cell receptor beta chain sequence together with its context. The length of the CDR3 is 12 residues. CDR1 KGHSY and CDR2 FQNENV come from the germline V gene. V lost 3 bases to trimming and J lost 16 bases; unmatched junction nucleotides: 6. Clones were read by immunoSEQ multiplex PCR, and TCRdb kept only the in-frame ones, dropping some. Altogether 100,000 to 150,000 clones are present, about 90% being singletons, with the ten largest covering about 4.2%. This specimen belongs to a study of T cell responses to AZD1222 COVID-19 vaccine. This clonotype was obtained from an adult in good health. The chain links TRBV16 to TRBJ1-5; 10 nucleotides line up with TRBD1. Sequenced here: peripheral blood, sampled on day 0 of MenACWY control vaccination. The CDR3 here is CASSQGDRGPHF. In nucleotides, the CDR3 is TGTGCCAGCAGCCAGGGGGACAGGGGCCCTCATTTT.